This T cell receptor (beta chain) originates from a study of blood T cell repertoires in COVID-19 (TCRdb year 2020). Study-level background: Samples covering the acute and convalescent phases of COVID-19 were provided by collaborators in the United States, Italy and Spain. The prospective study material was composed of cDNA or gDNA derived from T cells, B-cell-depleted T cells, or PBMCs. Subjects who had been exposed to COVID-19, were actively infected with it, or had recovered from it provided the deeply sampled blood TCRbeta repertoires that made up the dataset. The repertoires were released in a freely available public database meant as a resource for research on the immune response to SARS-CoV-2. The samples were drawn from the first 160 participants of the ongoing ImmuneRACE study and from under 1,500 subjects provided by 6 global collaborators. A de-identified subject ID, COVID-19 status, age in years and sex were almost always included in the sample metadata. Where HLA class I and class II types were available, the types were taken from metadata supplied by the sample provider, not from assay-based typing.

Comment on this clone: Its specific antigen is unknown. No base-level quality is on record; no much larger clone is a single base apart.

TCRbeta CDR3 regions were amplified from genomic DNA using the immunoSEQ Assay, a bias-controlled multiplex PCR. As for the authors' bioinformatics: Nucleated cell counts per sample were estimated from amplification of reference gene primers within the assay. Sequence reads were collapsed and filtered to measure the absolute abundance of every unique TCRbeta CDR3 rearrangement. For each sample, productive Simpson clonality was calculated as the square root of Simpson's diversity index across productive rearrangements. Imported from immuneACCESS, the table was reduced by TCRdb to in-frame sequences with V and J called. These copies leave out some clones; in studies compared against another copy, an unresolved V gene accounts for under half, and the cause of the remainder is not known. D and trimming come from the DNA, and the V and J calls and clone size come from that table. The table for this sample lists fewer than 250,000 clones; roughly 88% of them were counted only once. Under 4.5% of the sample is taken by the ten largest.

The germline V gene gives CDR1 as MDHEN and CDR2 as SYDVKM. Including cysteine and phenylalanine, the CDR3 has 12 amino acids. Just the 36-base CDR3 DNA is kept, in frame starting at base 1. The germline ends are 14 bases apart after V is trimmed by 9 bases and J by 5 bases. Participants in the prospective study were enrolled through a virtual design, were aged roughly 18 to 90 years, and lived in 24 United States geographic areas. Cohort assignment in the prospective study relied on participant-reported clinical history from a screening survey and a study questionnaire. Exposed participants had been in contact with someone with a PCR-confirmed or clinician-diagnosed COVID-19 case within 2 weeks of study entry. Each participant in the prospective study had whole blood, serum and a nasopharyngeal or oropharyngeal swab collected by mobile phlebotomists. Prospective study participants could optionally give additional blood draws and questionnaires over an approximately 2-month period. Blood samples from the prospective study were shipped frozen or at room temperature prior to DNA extraction.

What the authors observed across the whole study: How much clinical and demographic metadata was included differed by source and by participant, and the metadata was provided uncurated.

The chain employs TRBV28 and TRBJ2-7; a tentative D call is TRBD1 (6 bases match). Sequencing used PBMCs or T cells enriched from blood (not recorded which). The TCR sequence derives from a woman in her 30s who had been exposed to COVID-19. The DNA is as follows: TGTGCCAGTACGGAACGGGACAACGAGCAGTACTTC. Its protein reads: CASTERDNEQYF.